A single sample is the source of the 15 T cell receptor beta chains below, sequenced in a study of shared clonotypes between healthy human individuals. CD8 cells regarded as naive lacked CD45RO, were positively chosen for CCR7, and omitted terminally differentiated effector memory CD45RA+ cells. Libraries were prepared by immunoSEQ multiplex PCR; TCRdb keeps only in-frame clonotypes and omits some of them. The table has roughly 850,000 clones, just over 95% seen once. The sample comprised naive CD8+ T cells sorted from blood. These receptors were collected from a man aged 25 to 40 in good health.

The genes are TRBV25-1 and TRBJ1-1; D is unresolved. Germline CDR1 and CDR2: MGHDK and SYGVNS. The CDR3 sequence is 11 residues long. V gave up 4 bases and J gave up 5 bases, with 5 bases separating them. This CDR3 reads CASSVFTEAFF. For the CDR3, the DNA is TGTGCCAGCAGTGTTTTTACTGAAGCTTTCTTT.

The CDR3 here is CASSLNRAEQFF. The CDR3 DNA follows: TGTGCCAGCAGCTTAAACAGGGCTGAGCAGTTCTTC. The chain couples TRBV7-2 to TRBJ2-1, with D perhaps matching TRBD1 (6 bases). The CDR3 extends over 12 amino acids. V gave up 2 bases and J gave up 9 bases, with 8 bases separating them. Germline CDR1 and CDR2: SGHTA and FQGNSA. The whole variable domain, remainder taken from reference TRBV7-2 and TRBJ2-1, is GAGVSQSPSNKVTEKGKDVELRCDPISGHTALYWYRQSLGQGLEFLIYFQGNSAPDKSGLPSDRFSAERTGGSVSTLTIQRTQQEDSAVYLCASSLNRAEQFFGPGTRLTVL.

The J gene is TRBJ1-2, the V gene TRBV29-1; D is ambiguous. The CDR3 loop spans 14 amino acids. The germline CDR1 and CDR2 sequences are SQVTM and ANQGSEA. Trimming removed 1 base from V and 0 bases from J, with 9 bases in between. Here the CDR3 DNA reads TGCAGCGTTGAAGTTCCGGCAGCTAACTATGGCTACACCTTC. Translated: CSVEVPAANYGYTF.

This clone has more than one count but fewer than ten. The V gene is TRBV7-9, the J gene TRBJ2-7, with D possibly being TRBD1 (6 bases). V lost 5 bases to trimming and J lost 1 base, with 18 bases between them. The CDR3 has 16 residues. Germline CDR1 SEHNR, CDR2 FQNEAQ (reference sequence). CDR3: CASSTTPKGQSYEQYF. Written as DNA, the CDR3 is TGTGCCAGCAGCACAACTCCAAAAGGACAGTCCTACGAGCAGTACTTC.

J is TRBJ1-2 and V is TRBV29-1, with a tentative D call TRBD1 (5 bases). The CDR3 length is 13 residues. The V end lost 6 bases, the J end lost 0 bases, and 11 bases lay between the germline ends. Per germline, CDR1 SQVTM and CDR2 ANQGSEA. The CDR3 DNA reads as TGCAGCGTACGGGACCTCGCTAACTATGGCTACACCTTC. As protein: CSVRDLANYGYTF.

This clone appeared a single time. The chain combines TRBV10-2 with TRBJ1-1; perhaps TRBD1 as D (5 bases). The CDR3 contains 12 residues. Germline values: CDR1 WSHSY, CDR2 SAAADI. V was trimmed by 7 bases and J by 5 bases, leaving 11 bases between them. The CDR3 sequence is CASTGAGTEAFF. The CDR3 region has the DNA TGCGCCAGCACTGGGGCTGGAACTGAAGCTTTCTTT.

The chain employs TRBV28 and TRBJ2-7; the D gene is possibly TRBD1 (6 bases). The germline CDR1 and CDR2 sequences are MDHEN and SYDVKM. The CDR3 is 15 amino acids. The V end was cut by 4 bases, the J end by 3 bases, with 16 bases between. For the CDR3, the DNA is TGTGCCAGCAGTTCCAGGGGCGGCGAAAACTACGAGCAGTACTTC. Residues: CASSSRGGENYEQYF.

V gene TRBV13 combines with J gene TRBJ2-1; TRBD2 aligns across 11 bases. The CDR3 length is 15 residues. CDR1 and CDR2 from the germline V gene are PRHDT and FYEKMQ (reference sequence). V shed 5 bases, J shed 10 bases, and the junction held 10 bases outside the gene matches. CDR3: CASSTSRLAGKEQFF. The CDR3 DNA is TGTGCCAGCAGCACCTCTCGACTAGCGGGGAAGGAGCAGTTCTTC.

The chain employs TRBV28 and TRBJ2-1; no firm D call. Per the germline V gene, CDR1 is MDHEN and CDR2 is SYDVKM. This CDR3 has 12 amino acids. The germline V and J ends were trimmed by 2 bases and 7 bases, with 6 bases remaining between them. The CDR3 bases are TGTGCCAGCAGTTTACCGTTAAATGAGCAGTTCTTC. The encoded protein is CASSLPLNEQFF. Full variable domain (missing parts from reference TRBV28 and TRBJ2-1): DVKVTQSSRYLVKRTGEKVFLECVQDMDHENMFWYRQDPGLGLRLIYFSYDVKMKEKGDIPEGYSVSREKKERFSLILESASTNQTSMYLCASSLPLNEQFFGPGTRLTVL.

V is TRBV7-9 and J is TRBJ2-5; 10 nucleotides line up with TRBD2. CDR1 and CDR2 from the germline V gene are SEHNR and FQNEAQ (reference sequence). The CDR3 has 15 amino acids. Losses at the gene ends were 8 bases for V and 1 base for J; bases not matched to a gene: 7. Written as DNA, the CDR3 is TGTGCCAGCCGCCGGACTAGCGGATTCCAAGAGACCCAGTACTTC. Residues: CASRRTSGFQETQYF.

This chain uses TRBV15 with TRBJ2-5; TRBD2 aligns across 7 bases. V trimming: 3 bases; J trimming: 3 bases; junction bases outside the gene matches: 1. Germline CDR1 is LNHNV and CDR2 is YYDKDF (reference sequence). This CDR3 is 13 amino acids long. CDR3 nucleotide sequence: TGTGCCACCAGCAGGCTAGCGGAAGAGACCCAGTACTTC. Its protein is CATSRLAEETQYF. The variable domain in full, completed from reference TRBV15 and TRBJ2-5, reads DAMVIQNPRYQVTQFGKPVTLSCSQTLNHNVMYWYQQKSSQAPKLLFHYYDKDFNNEADTPDNFQSRRPNTSFCFLDIRSPGLGDTAMYLCATSRLAEETQYFGPGTRLLVL.

The chain combines TRBV27 with TRBJ2-3, with 7 bases matching TRBD1. The V and J ends lost 5 bases and 1 base, in that order; junction bases with no gene match: 6. From germline, CDR1 is MNHEY and CDR2 SMNVEV (reference sequence). The CDR3 is made up of 15 amino acids. CDR3 nucleotides: TGTGCCAGCAGTATAGGGACAGTGGGCACAGATACGCAGTATTTT. Amino acids: CASSIGTVGTDTQYF.

The rearrangement joins TRBV7-9 to TRBJ2-1; TRBD2 agrees at 8 bases. V shed 5 bases, J shed 6 bases, and the junction held 6 bases outside the gene matches. The germline V gene has CDR1 SEHNR and CDR2 FQNEAQ (reference sequence). The CDR3 is made up of 14 amino acids. CDR3 in amino acids: CASSQPGTSNEQFF. CDR3 nucleotides: TGTGCCAGCAGCCAACCCGGGACTAGCAATGAGCAGTTCTTC. Based on the CDR3 plus reference TRBV7-9 and TRBJ2-1, the full variable domain is DTGVSQNPRHKITKRGQNVTFRCDPISEHNRLYWYRQTLGQGPEFLTYFQNEAQLEKSRLLSDRFSAERPKGSFSTLEIQRTEQGDSAMYLCASSQPGTSNEQFFGPGTRLTVL.

This sequence joins TRBV12-2 and TRBJ2-7; no check of the table's D call, TRBD2, against the DNA was made. TRBV12-2 is flagged as a pseudogene. This CDR3 has 15 residues. The CDR3 DNA sequence: TGTGCAAGTCGCCCCCGTCCTAGCGGGTTCTACGAGCAGTACTTC. Translating it yields CASRPRPSGFYEQYF.

The chain carries TRBV7-6 and TRBJ2-7; D call uncertain. The CDR3 extends over 13 amino acids. Between the trimmed V and J ends, which lost 1 base and 6 bases, there was a span of 10 bases. Germline lookup yields CDR1 SGHVS and CDR2 FNYEAQ. The CDR3: CASSLVDNREQYF. The DNA of the CDR3 is TGTGCCAGCAGCTTAGTGGATAATCGCGAGCAGTACTTC.